This is a list of T cell receptor beta chains from one sample in a study of blood T cells in healthy people across ages. Each CDR3 protein is one row after TCRdb ran MiXCR on the 5' RACE reads. The table has 450,000 to 650,000 distinct CDR3 sequences, less than 25% seen once. This sample also belongs to another study, concerning T cells of mothers and their children.

Sequenced sample: blood. These receptor sequences come from a boy aged 5-17 years in good health. CDR3s include the opening cysteine and the closing phenylalanine or tryptophan. The order of the fields is V gene, clone size, D gene, J gene, CDR3 protein, CDR3 DNA. The D gene is left open where the match is weak. The size of a clone is reported for some rows only, either as once, few or many, or as a class for expanded clones.

TRBV5-1,many,-,TRBJ2-1,CASSLGSSSYNEQFF,TGCGCCAGCAGCTTGGGGAGTAGTTCGTACAATGAGCAGTTCTTC
TRBV4-2,-,-,TRBJ2-3,CASSQDGPGTTDTQYF,TGTGCCAGCAGCCAAGATGGTCCCGGGACCACAGATACGCAGTATTTT
TRBV12-3/TRBV12-4,few,-,TRBJ1-2,CASSPGGLAGYTF,TGTGCCAGCAGCCCCGGGGGGCTGGCTGGCTACACCTTC
TRBV28,few,TRBD1,TRBJ1-6,CASRIPGQGASPLHF,TGTGCCAGCAGAATTCCGGGACAGGGCGCTTCACCCCTCCACTTT
TRBV12-3/TRBV12-4,-,-,TRBJ2-2,CASSQPGGGELFF,TGTGCCAGCAGTCAGCCCGGGGGAGGGGAGCTGTTTTTT
TRBV28,-,-,TRBJ2-1,CASSLGGFEQFF,TGTGCCAGCAGTTTAGGGGGGTTCGAGCAGTTCTTC
TRBV10-3,-,-,TRBJ1-2,CAISESGKGHGYTF,TGTGCCATCAGTGAGTCGGGAAAGGGTCATGGCTACACCTTC
TRBV7-9,-,TRBD2,TRBJ2-1,CASSPRGGSGSDNEQFF,TGTGCCAGCAGCCCCCGAGGGGGGAGCGGGAGTGACAATGAGCAGTTCTTC
TRBV27,-,-,TRBJ2-5,CASSAGQFQETQYF,TGTGCCAGCAGCGCGGGACAGTTCCAAGAGACCCAGTACTTC
TRBV7-6,-,-,TRBJ2-2,CASSHQGVNTGELFF,TGTGCCAGCAGCCATCAAGGGGTCAACACCGGGGAGCTGTTTTTT
TRBV5-1,-,TRBD1,TRBJ1-6,CASSRQGSGSGSPLHF,TGCGCCAGCAGCCGACAGGGGTCGGGGTCAGGTTCACCCCTCCACTTT
TRBV29-1,-,-,TRBJ2-7,CSVEGDTSSYEQYF,TGCAGCGTTGAGGGGGACACCAGCTCCTACGAGCAGTACTTC
TRBV4-1,-,TRBD2,TRBJ2-2,CASSQEVAGGIGGGELFF,TGCGCCAGCAGCCAAGAAGTAGCGGGAGGAATCGGCGGCGGGGAGCTGTTTTTT
TRBV4-3,-,-,TRBJ2-2,CASSQGLLTGELFF,TGCGCCAGCAGCCAAGGACTATTGACCGGGGAGCTGTTTTTT